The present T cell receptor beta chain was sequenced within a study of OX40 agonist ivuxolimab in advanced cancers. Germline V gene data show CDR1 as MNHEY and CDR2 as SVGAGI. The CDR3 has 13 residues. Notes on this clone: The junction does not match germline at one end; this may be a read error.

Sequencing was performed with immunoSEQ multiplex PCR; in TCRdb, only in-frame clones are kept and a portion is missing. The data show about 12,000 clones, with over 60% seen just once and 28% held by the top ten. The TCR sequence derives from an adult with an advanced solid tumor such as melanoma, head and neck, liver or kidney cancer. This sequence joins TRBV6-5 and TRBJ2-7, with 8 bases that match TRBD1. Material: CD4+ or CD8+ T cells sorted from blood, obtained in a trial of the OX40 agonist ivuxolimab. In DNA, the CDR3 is TGTGCCATCAGTGAAGGACAGGGATCCGAGCAGTACTTC. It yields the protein CAISEGQGSEQYF.